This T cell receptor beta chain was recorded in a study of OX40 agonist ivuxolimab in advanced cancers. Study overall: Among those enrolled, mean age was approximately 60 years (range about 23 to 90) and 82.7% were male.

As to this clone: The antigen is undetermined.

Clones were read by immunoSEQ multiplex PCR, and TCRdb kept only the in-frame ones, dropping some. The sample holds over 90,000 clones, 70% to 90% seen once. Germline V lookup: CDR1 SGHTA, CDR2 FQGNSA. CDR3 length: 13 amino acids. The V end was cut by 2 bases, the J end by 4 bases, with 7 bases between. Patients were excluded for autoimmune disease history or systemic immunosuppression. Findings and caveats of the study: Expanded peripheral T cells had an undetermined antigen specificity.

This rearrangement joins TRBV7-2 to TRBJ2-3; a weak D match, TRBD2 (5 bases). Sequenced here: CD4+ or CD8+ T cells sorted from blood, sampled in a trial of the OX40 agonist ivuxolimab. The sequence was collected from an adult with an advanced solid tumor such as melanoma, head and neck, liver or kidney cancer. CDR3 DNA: TGTGCCAGCAGCTTATCAGCGGCAGATACGCAGTATTTT. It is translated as CASSLSAADTQYF.